This TCR beta chain was identified in a study of blood T cell repertoires in COVID-19. Trimming pared 4 bases from V and 3 bases from J, leaving 13 bases between. This CDR3 has 14 residues. The germline CDR1 and CDR2 sequences are SNHLY and FYNNEI. As originally analysed: The authors estimated nucleated cell counts from reference gene primer amplification. TCRdb's copy holds only in-frame clones and misses some; the assay was immunoSEQ multiplex PCR. That table gives V, J and clone size, and the DNA gave D and trimming. Here the sample spans about 200,000 clones, over 70% being singletons. The sequence derives from an elderly woman with acute or convalescent COVID-19. Sequenced material: peripheral blood. The chain recombines TRBV2 with TRBJ2-7, with D perhaps matching TRBD2 (6 bases). CDR3 protein: CASSVRREDYEQYF. In nucleotides, the CDR3 is TGTGCCAGCAGTGTTCGGCGGGAAGACTACGAGCAGTACTTC.